Each of the 18 T cell receptor beta chains below was sequenced from the same sample in a study of OX40 agonist ivuxolimab in advanced cancers. The repertoire was sequenced with immunoSEQ multiplex PCR; TCRdb's copy has only in-frame clones and lacks some. Of about 84,000 clones in the sample, more than 80% were seen once. Sequences were derived from CD4+ or CD8+ T cells sorted from blood, sampled in a trial of the OX40 agonist ivuxolimab. These receptors all stem from an adult with an advanced solid tumor such as melanoma, head and neck, liver or kidney cancer.

V and J are TRBV7-2 and TRBJ1-2; D is perhaps TRBD1 (6 bases). The V end was cut by 8 bases, the J end by 0 bases, with 13 bases between. CDR1 is SGHTA and CDR2 is FQGNSA in the germline V gene. The CDR3 totals 14 residues. In DNA, the CDR3 is TGTGCCAGCGTGTGGGAGGGGGCTAACTATGGCTACACCTTC. Protein product: CASVWEGANYGYTF.

The gene calls are TRBV19 and TRBJ1-1, with D unresolved. Germline-derived CDR1 and CDR2 are LNHDA and SQIVND (reference sequence). The CDR3 sequence is 14 residues long. V was trimmed by 8 bases and J by 4 bases, leaving 17 bases between them. CDR3 sequence: CASGSLGRRTEAFF. The CDR3 DNA is TGTGCCAGTGGTTCATTAGGGCGTCGCACTGAAGCTTTCTTT. Full variable domain (rest looked up from reference TRBV19 and TRBJ1-1): DGGITQSPKYLFRKEGQNVTLSCEQNLNHDAMYWYRQDPGQGLRLIYYSQIVNDFQKGDIAEGYSVSREKKESFPLTVTSAQKNPTAFYLCASGSLGRRTEAFFGQGTRLTVV.

V gene TRBV27 combines with J gene TRBJ2-1, with D possibly matching TRBD1 (8 bases). In germline, CDR1 is MNHEY, CDR2 SMNVEV (reference sequence). V lost 3 bases, J lost 6 bases, and 18 bases lay in between. The length of the CDR3 is 16 residues. The CDR3 here is CASSLPRTGRGNEQFF. In DNA form, the CDR3 reads TGTGCCAGCAGTTTGCCCAGGACAGGGAGGGGCAATGAGCAGTTCTTC.

V and J are TRBV5-8 and TRBJ2-7; D uncertain. V shed 3 bases and J shed 0 bases, with 19 bases lying between them. The CDR3 has 17 residues. Germline V gene data show CDR1 as SGHTS and CDR2 as YDEGEE. The CDR3 nucleotides are TGTGCCAGCAGCTCCGGAGTGGGGAAGGCCGGCTCCTACGAGCAGTACGTC. Translation: CASSSGVGKAGSYEQYV.

The chain couples TRBV19 to TRBJ1-6; D possibly corresponds to TRBD1 (6 bases). Trimming pared 5 bases from V and 0 bases from J, leaving 17 bases between. CDR1 is LNHDA, CDR2 SQIVND, per germline (reference sequence). The CDR3 runs to 18 residues. The CDR3, as DNA: TGTGCCAGTAGTGGTTACGGACAGCCGAGCTCCTATAATTCACCCCTCCACTTT. Translating gives CASSGYGQPSSYNSPLHF.

V usage is TRBV29-1 and J usage is TRBJ2-5, with no clear D. CDR1 and CDR2 (germline): SQVTM, ANQGSEA. The CDR3 is 11 residues long. Trimming cost V 2 bases and J 1 base, with 2 bases left between them. The CDR3 coding sequence is TGCAGCGTTGAAATCCAAGAGACCCAGTACTTC. It yields the protein CSVEIQETQYF.

The chain employs TRBV19 and TRBJ2-3, with D perhaps being TRBD1 or TRBD2 (5 bases each). Germline V gene data show CDR1 as LNHDA and CDR2 as SQIVND (reference sequence). This CDR3 is built from 15 residues. V shed 10 bases and J shed 2 bases, with 19 bases lying between them. In DNA form, the CDR3 reads TGTGCCACCACTCGGGACGGAGGTTTCACAGATACGCAGTATTTT. It is translated as CATTRDGGFTDTQYF. The whole variable domain, remainder taken from reference TRBV19 and TRBJ2-3, is DGGITQSPKYLFRKEGQNVTLSCEQNLNHDAMYWYRQDPGQGLRLIYYSQIVNDFQKGDIAEGYSVSREKKESFPLTVTSAQKNPTAFYLCATTRDGGFTDTQYFGPGTRLTVL.

The CDR3 sequence is CASSLAPGQGATQYF. CDR3 coding DNA: TGTGCCAGCAGCTTGGCCCCGGGACAGGGGGCTACGCAGTATTTT. The chain has TRBV5-5 and TRBJ2-3; 12 nucleotides match TRBD1. CDR1 is SGHKS and CDR2 is YYEKEE in the germline V gene (reference sequence). Trimming at V came to 0 bases and at J to 8 bases, leaving 4 bases not matched to a gene. The CDR3 extends over 15 amino acids.

The chain carries TRBV7-2 and TRBJ2-7; possible D gene TRBD1, 5 bases. Trimming took off 5 bases at V and 0 bases at J, with 11 bases between the two ends. This CDR3 contains 14 residues. In germline, CDR1 is SGHTA, CDR2 FQGNSA. CDR3 region: CASSLQGISYEQYF. The CDR3, as DNA: TGTGCCAGCAGCCTTCAGGGTATCTCCTACGAGCAGTACTTC.

This chain joins TRBV11-2 and TRBJ2-6, with TRBD1 identical over 7 bases. The CDR3 is made up of 14 amino acids. The V segment lost 8 bases and the J segment 2 bases; nucleotides outside the gene matches: 3. The germline V gene has CDR1 SGHAT and CDR2 FQNNGV. CDR3 nucleotides: TGTGCCAGCGCTGGGACAGCTGGGGCCAACGTCCTGACTTTC. This translates into CASAGTAGANVLTF.

The count of this clone is one. The genes are TRBV5-4 and TRBJ1-3, with D possibly being TRBD1 (5 bases). The CDR3 extends over 16 amino acids. Germline loops: CDR1 SGHNT, CDR2 YYREEE (reference sequence). Trimming took 0 bases from V and 2 from J, leaving 12 bases between them. The DNA for the CDR3 is TGTGCCAGCAGCTTGGGAATGGGGGGTCCTGGAAACACCATATATTTT. This translates into CASSLGMGGPGNTIYF.

The chain uses TRBV9 and TRBJ2-2; no clear D gene. Germline lookup yields CDR1 SGDLS and CDR2 YYNGEE. The ends were cut back, 0 bases at V and 2 bases at J, with 8 bases in the middle. CDR3 size: 15 residues. CDR3: CASSVDPSNTGELFF. CDR3 bases: TGTGCCAGCAGCGTAGATCCTAGTAACACCGGGGAGCTGTTTTTT.

The chain is built from TRBV5-1 and TRBJ1-5; D not resolved. The V end was cut by 0 bases, the J end by 8 bases, with 15 bases between. The germline gives CDR1 SGHRS, CDR2 YFSETQ. The CDR3 contains 15 residues. The chain's CDR3 is CASSLAGSGKEPQHF. The DNA for the CDR3 is TGCGCCAGCAGCTTGGCGGGCAGCGGGAAGGAGCCCCAGCATTTT. The full variable domain, rest sourced from reference TRBV5-1 and TRBJ1-5, is KAGVTQTPRYLIKTRGQQVTLSCSPISGHRSVSWYQQTPGQGLQFLFEYFSETQRNKGNFPGRFSGRQFSNSRSEMNVSTLELGDSALYLCASSLAGSGKEPQHFGDGTRLSIL.

V gene TRBV6-5 combines with J gene TRBJ1-5; D gene uncertain. Germline CDR1 MNHEY, CDR2 SVGAGI. The CDR3 is 13 residues long. V was cut by 6 bases and J by 3 bases, with 9 bases left in between. CDR3 in amino acids: CASRNNLNQPQHF. The CDR3 DNA is TGTGCCAGCAGGAACAATCTCAATCAGCCCCAGCATTTT.

This clone appeared a single time. This sequence joins TRBV7-2 and TRBJ1-6; D is unclear. The CDR3 totals 14 residues. The germline V gene has CDR1 SGHTA and CDR2 FQGNSA. V lost 1 base, J lost 9 bases, and 10 bases lay in between. The CDR3 region has the DNA TGTGCCAGCAGCTTAGGTGTAGGCTCTTCACCCCTCCACTTT. Translated, it gives CASSLGVGSSPLHF. The whole variable domain, filled in from reference TRBV7-2 and TRBJ1-6, reads GAGVSQSPSNKVTEKGKDVELRCDPISGHTALYWYRQSLGQGLEFLIYFQGNSAPDKSGLPSDRFSAERTGGSVSTLTIQRTQQEDSAVYLCASSLGVGSSPLHFGNGTRLTVT.

The chain combines TRBV6-6 with TRBJ2-7, with D unclear. The length of the CDR3 is 13 residues. The V gene lost 2 bases and the J gene lost 1 base, with 6 bases spanning the gap. Germline loops: CDR1 MNHNY, CDR2 SVGAGI (reference sequence). The CDR3 DNA reads TGTGCCAGCAGTTACAGGAATTCCTACGAGCAGTACTTC. It translates to CASSYRNSYEQYF.

In DNA form, the CDR3 reads TGCGCCAGCAGCCTGGTTACTGGACAGAACTATGGCTACACCTTC. Translation gives CASSLVTGQNYGYTF. The rearrangement links TRBV5-1 to TRBJ1-2; D may be TRBD1 (6 bases). V was shortened by 4 bases and J by 2 bases, with 15 bases between the two germline ends. CDR3 length: 15 residues. Germline V gene lookup returns CDR1 SGHRS and CDR2 YFSETQ.

The J gene is TRBJ1-6, the V gene TRBV5-1; 7 bases agree with TRBD1. CDR3 size: 17 residues. Germline CDR1 is SGHRS and CDR2 is YFSETQ. V trimming: 5 bases; J trimming: 1 base; junction bases outside the gene matches: 9. The CDR3 region has the DNA TGCGCCAGCAGTCCCAGGGGGACACCATCCTATAATTCACCCCTCCACTTT. The encoded protein is CASSPRGTPSYNSPLHF.